This record covers a single TCR beta chain. The CDR3 contains 15 residues. These data originate in a study of somatic mutations in cytotoxic T cells in rheumatoid arthritis. Study details: Flow sorting at nearly 100% purity was applied to some V beta antibody-stained T-cell populations, which included V beta1+ cells sequenced for TCRB.

Repertoires were generated with immunoSEQ multiplex PCR, while TCRdb's copy carries only in-frame clones and drops some. Of roughly 15,000 clones in the sample, 70% to 85% were seen once. The sequence came from an adult with rheumatoid arthritis. The V gene is TRBV21-1, the J gene TRBJ2-5; the table's D call, TRBD2, was not checked against the DNA. TRBV21-1 has pseudogene status. The sequenced material came from CD8+ T cells sorted from blood. The CDR3 coding sequence is TGTGCCAGCAGTCCAGGACTAGCGGGAGAGGGGGCCCAGTACTTC. Translation gives CASSPGLAGEGAQYF.